The table lists the clone carrying this T cell receptor beta chain with a few counts. Its specificity is not known. The entry originates in a study of vaccination and CD4 T cells after COVID-19. Study-wide background: Each participant was administered two doses of a vaccine, which was either BNT162b2 or mRNA-1273. Overlapping spike peptides from SARS-CoV-2, HCoV-NL63, HCoV-OC43 and HCoV-229E served to stimulate the cells.

Oncomine TCR Beta short-read sequencing was applied to DNA from cultured CD4+ T cells. TCRdb called the PCR reads again in MiXCR, with one record for every CDR3 protein. The sample has about 14,000 distinct CDR3 sequences; 25% to 35% are singletons. The V end was cut by 3 bases, the J end by 4 bases, with 9 bases between. The CDR3 totals 13 residues. Germline loops: CDR1 SGHVS, CDR2 FNYEAQ. Treatment specified: approximately nine-day PBMC culture with coronavirus spike peptide pools or control peptides (ViraFEST assay). Peptide pools at roughly 10 ug/ml and IL-2 at roughly 9.3 IU/ml were added to cultures of around 1.9 million PBMCs per well.

J is TRBJ1-1 and V is TRBV7-6; D is ambiguous. Sequences were derived from CD4+ T cells from blood, cultured in vitro, sampled before SARS-CoV-2 vaccination. The TCR sequence derives from a human donor who received a COVID-19 vaccine. The CDR3 reads CASSFKGGTEAFF. CDR3 sequence (DNA): TGTGCCAGCAGCTTTAAGGGTGGCACTGAAGCTTTCTTT.